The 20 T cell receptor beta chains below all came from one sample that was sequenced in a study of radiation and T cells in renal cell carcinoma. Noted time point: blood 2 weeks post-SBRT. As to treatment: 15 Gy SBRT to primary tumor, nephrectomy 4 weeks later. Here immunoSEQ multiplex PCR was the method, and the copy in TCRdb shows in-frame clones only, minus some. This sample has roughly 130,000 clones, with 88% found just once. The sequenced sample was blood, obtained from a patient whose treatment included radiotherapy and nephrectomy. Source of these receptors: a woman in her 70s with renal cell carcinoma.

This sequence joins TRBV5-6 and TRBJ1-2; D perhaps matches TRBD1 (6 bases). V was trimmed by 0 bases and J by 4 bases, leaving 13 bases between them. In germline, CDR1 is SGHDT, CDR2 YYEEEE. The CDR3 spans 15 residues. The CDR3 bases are TGTGCCAGCAGCTTGGATTCAACAGGGCGCTATGGCTACACCTTC. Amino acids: CASSLDSTGRYGYTF.

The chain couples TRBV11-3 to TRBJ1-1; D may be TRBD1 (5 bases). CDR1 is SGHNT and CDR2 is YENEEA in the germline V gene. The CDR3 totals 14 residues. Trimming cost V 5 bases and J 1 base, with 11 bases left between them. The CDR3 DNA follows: TGTGCCAGCAGCGCGGGACTTAAGAACACTGAAGCTTTCTTT. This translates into CASSAGLKNTEAFF. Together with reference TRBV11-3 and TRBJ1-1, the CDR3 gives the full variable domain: EAGVVQSPRYKIIEKKQPVAFWCNPISGHNTLYWYLQNLGQGPELLIRYENEEAVDDSQLPKDRFSAERLKGVDSTLKIQPAELGDSAVYLCASSAGLKNTEAFFGQGTRLTVV.

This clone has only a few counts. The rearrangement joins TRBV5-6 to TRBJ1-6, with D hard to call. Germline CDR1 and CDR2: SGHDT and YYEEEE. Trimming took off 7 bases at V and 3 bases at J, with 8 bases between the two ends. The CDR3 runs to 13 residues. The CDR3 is CASRSGYNSPLHF. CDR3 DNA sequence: TGTGCCAGCCGGAGTGGCTATAATTCACCCCTCCACTTT.

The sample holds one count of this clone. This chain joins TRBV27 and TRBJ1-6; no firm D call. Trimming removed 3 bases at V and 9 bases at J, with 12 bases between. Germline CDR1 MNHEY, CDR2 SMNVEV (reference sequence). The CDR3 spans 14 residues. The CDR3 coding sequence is TGTGCCAGCAGTTTTAGGAGTGGGATTTCACCCCTCCACTTT. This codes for CASSFRSGISPLHF.

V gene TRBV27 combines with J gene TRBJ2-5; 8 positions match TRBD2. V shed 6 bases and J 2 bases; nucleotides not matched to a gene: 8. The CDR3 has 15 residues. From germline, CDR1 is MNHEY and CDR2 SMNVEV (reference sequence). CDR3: CASSPRRGGQETQYF. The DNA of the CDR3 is TGTGCCAGCAGCCCTCGCCGGGGGGGGCAAGAGACCCAGTACTTC.

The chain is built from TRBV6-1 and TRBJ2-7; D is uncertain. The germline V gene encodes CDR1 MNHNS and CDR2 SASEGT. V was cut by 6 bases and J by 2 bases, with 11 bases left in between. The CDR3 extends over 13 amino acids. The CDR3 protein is CASRVAHPYEQYF. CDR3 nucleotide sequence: TGTGCCAGCAGAGTGGCTCACCCCTACGAGCAGTACTTC.

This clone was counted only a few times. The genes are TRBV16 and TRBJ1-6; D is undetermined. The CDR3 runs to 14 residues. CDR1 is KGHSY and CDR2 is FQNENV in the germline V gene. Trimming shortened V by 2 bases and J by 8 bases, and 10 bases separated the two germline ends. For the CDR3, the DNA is TGTGCCAGCAGCCAACTTCGGACGGATTCACCCCTCCACTTT. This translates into CASSQLRTDSPLHF.

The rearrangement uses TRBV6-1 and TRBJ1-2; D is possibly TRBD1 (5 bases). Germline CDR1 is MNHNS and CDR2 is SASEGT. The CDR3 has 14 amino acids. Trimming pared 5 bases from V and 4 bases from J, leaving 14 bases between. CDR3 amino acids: CASSPFTGGYGYTF. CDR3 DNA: TGTGCCAGCAGTCCTTTCACAGGCGGCTATGGCTACACCTTC.

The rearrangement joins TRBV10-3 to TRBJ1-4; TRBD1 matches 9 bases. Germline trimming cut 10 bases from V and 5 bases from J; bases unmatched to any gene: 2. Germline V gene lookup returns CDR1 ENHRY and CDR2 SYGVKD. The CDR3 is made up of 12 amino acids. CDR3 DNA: TGTGCCACACAGGGGGCGAATGAAAAACTGTTTTTT. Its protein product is CATQGANEKLFF.

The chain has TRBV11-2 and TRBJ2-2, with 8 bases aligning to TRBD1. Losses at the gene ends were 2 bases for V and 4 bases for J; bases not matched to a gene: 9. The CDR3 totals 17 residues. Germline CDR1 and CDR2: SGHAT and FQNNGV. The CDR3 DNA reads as TGTGCCAGCAGCTTACTTATGGGACAGGTTTCCACCGGGGAGCTGTTTTTT. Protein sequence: CASSLLMGQVSTGELFF.

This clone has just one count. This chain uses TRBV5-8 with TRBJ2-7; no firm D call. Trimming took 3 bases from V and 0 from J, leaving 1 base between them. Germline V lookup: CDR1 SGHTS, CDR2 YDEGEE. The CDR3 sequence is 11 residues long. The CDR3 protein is CASSSSYEQYF. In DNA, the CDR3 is TGTGCCAGCAGCTCCTCCTACGAGCAGTACTTC.

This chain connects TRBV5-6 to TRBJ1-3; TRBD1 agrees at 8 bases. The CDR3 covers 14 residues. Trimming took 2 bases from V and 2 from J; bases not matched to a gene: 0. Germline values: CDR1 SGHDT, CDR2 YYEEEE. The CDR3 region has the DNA TGTGCCAGCAGCTTCAGGGGGCCTGGAAACACCATATATTTT. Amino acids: CASSFRGPGNTIYF.

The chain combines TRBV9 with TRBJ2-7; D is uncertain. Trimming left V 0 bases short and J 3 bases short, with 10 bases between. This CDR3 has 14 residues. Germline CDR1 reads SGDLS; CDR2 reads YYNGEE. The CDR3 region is CASSVEGSSYEQYF. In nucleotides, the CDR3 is TGTGCCAGCAGCGTAGAAGGTTCCAGCTACGAGCAGTACTTC.

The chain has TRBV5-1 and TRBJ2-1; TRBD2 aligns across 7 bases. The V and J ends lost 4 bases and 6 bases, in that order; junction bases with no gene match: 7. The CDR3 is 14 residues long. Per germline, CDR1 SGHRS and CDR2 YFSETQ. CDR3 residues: CASSQGLGSNEQFF. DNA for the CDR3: TGCGCCAGCAGCCAAGGACTAGGTTCCAATGAGCAGTTCTTC.

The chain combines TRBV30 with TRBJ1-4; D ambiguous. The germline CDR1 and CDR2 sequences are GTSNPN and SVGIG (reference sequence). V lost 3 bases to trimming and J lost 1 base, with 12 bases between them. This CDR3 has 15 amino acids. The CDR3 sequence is CAWSESSLTNEKLFF. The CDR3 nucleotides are TGTGCCTGGAGCGAGTCGTCATTAACTAATGAAAAACTGTTTTTT.

CDR3 sequence (DNA): TGCAGCGTTGAACTACCTAACTATGGCTACACCTTC. It encodes CSVELPNYGYTF. The J gene is TRBJ1-2, the V gene TRBV29-1; D gene uncertain. Germline V CDR1 and CDR2: SQVTM, ANQGSEA. V lost 2 bases, J lost 0 bases, and 4 bases lay in between. The CDR3 runs to 12 residues. Together with reference TRBV29-1 and TRBJ1-2, the CDR3 gives the full variable domain: SAVISQKPSRDICQRGTSLTIQCQVDSQVTMMFWYRQQPGQSLTLIATANQGSEATYESGFVIDKFPISRPNLTFSTLTVSNMSPEDSSIYLCSVELPNYGYTFGSGTRLTVV.

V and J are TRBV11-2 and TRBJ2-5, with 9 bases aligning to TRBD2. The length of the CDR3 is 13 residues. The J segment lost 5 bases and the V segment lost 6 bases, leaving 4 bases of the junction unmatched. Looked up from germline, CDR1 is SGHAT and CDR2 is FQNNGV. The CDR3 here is CASRRGGVETQYF. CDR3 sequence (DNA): TGTGCCAGCAGGCGGGGGGGCGTCGAGACCCAGTACTTC.

In nucleotides, the CDR3 is TGTGCCAGCAGCGGGAGCGGGGTTCCTTCCTACAATGAGCAGTTCTTC. Translation gives CASSGSGVPSYNEQFF. The chain joins TRBV9 to TRBJ2-1; 7 nucleotides match TRBD2. The germline V gene has CDR1 SGDLS and CDR2 YYNGEE. This CDR3 comprises 16 residues. V dropped 3 bases and J dropped 1; count of bases not matched to a gene: 7. Together with reference TRBV9 and TRBJ2-1, the CDR3 gives the full variable domain: DSGVTQTPKHLITATGQRVTLRCSPRSGDLSVYWYQQSLDQGLQFLIQYYNGEERAKGNILERFSAQQFPDLHSELNLSSLELGDSALYFCASSGSGVPSYNEQFFGPGTRLTVL.

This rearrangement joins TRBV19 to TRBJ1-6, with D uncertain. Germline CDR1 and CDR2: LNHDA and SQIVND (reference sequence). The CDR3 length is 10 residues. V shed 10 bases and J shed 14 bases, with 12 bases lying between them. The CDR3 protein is CATRTAALHF. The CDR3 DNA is TGTGCCACCAGGACGGCCGCCCTCCACTTT.

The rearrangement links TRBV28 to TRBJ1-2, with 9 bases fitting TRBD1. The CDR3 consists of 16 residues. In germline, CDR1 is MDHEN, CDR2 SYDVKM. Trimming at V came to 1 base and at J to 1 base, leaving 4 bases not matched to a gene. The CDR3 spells CASSLSQGALNYGYTF. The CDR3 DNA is TGTGCCAGCAGTTTATCACAGGGGGCGCTTAACTATGGCTACACCTTC.